The 11 T cell receptor beta chains in this list originate from one sample, sequenced in a study of long-term antiretroviral therapy in people with HIV. Version v3.0 of the immunoSEQ assay was performed at survey level. The data were produced by immunoSEQ multiplex PCR, yet TCRdb's version contains in-frame clones alone and is incomplete. Of about 25,000 clones in the sample, 76% are singletons; the top ten hold around 10%. The sample was unsorted PBMCs, taken 1.1 years before starting antiretroviral therapy. Receptor source: a middle-aged woman with HIV.

This clone occurred a few times. This sequence joins TRBV6-5 and TRBJ2-7; D gene uncertain. This CDR3 is 13 amino acids long. Germline V gives CDR1 MNHEY, CDR2 SVGAGI. The V end lost 0 bases, the J end lost 2 bases, and 5 bases lay between the germline ends. CDR3: CASSYSPTYEQYF. As DNA, the CDR3 is TGTGCCAGCAGTTACTCACCTACCTACGAGCAGTACTTC.

This chain uses TRBV11-3 with TRBJ2-3; no clear D. Per germline, CDR1 SGHNT and CDR2 YENEEA. Trimming took 2 bases from V and 2 from J, leaving 11 bases between them. The CDR3 spans 15 residues. The DNA for the CDR3 is TGTGCCAGCAGCTTAACCATTTCGCCCACAGATACGCAGTATTTT. Protein: CASSLTISPTDTQYF.

The J gene is TRBJ2-7, the V gene TRBV5-1; 8 bases map to TRBD1. The J segment lost 2 bases and the V segment lost 3 bases, leaving 10 bases of the junction unmatched. Germline V CDR1 and CDR2: SGHRS, YFSETQ. This CDR3 region has 16 residues. DNA for the CDR3: TGCGCCAGCAGCTCCACCCGGACAGGGATGGCCTACGAGCAGTACTTC. Translating gives CASSSTRTGMAYEQYF.

The V and J genes are TRBV11-3 and TRBJ2-2; 10 nucleotides match TRBD1. V lost 5 bases, J lost 3 bases, and 6 bases stayed unmatched. The CDR3 has 16 residues. The V gene's germline CDR1 is SGHNT and CDR2 YENEEA. CDR3 sequence reads: CASSQGQGYHTGELFF. Written as DNA, the CDR3 is TGTGCCAGCAGCCAGGGACAGGGGTACCACACCGGGGAGCTGTTTTTT.

This chain connects TRBV19 to TRBJ2-1; TRBD1 aligns across 9 bases. This CDR3 spans 15 amino acids. Germline V gene lookup returns CDR1 LNHDA and CDR2 SQIVND (reference sequence). The ends lost 5 bases at V and 0 bases at J; junction bases unmatched: 2. The CDR3, as DNA: TGTGCCAGTAGTCCGGACAGGGGCTCCTACAATGAGCAGTTCTTC. Translation: CASSPDRGSYNEQFF.

The CDR3 protein is CAQPQRGARTDTQYF. The CDR3 nucleotides read TGTGCCCAACCGCAGCGGGGGGCCCGTACAGATACGCAGTATTTT. This chain joins TRBV5-5 and TRBJ2-3; 9 positions agree with TRBD2. There are 15 residues in the CDR3. The germline CDR1 and CDR2 sequences are SGHKS and YYEKEE (reference sequence). Unmatched junction bases numbered 12, after V lost 10 bases and J lost 3 bases.

The rearrangement joins TRBV11-2 to TRBJ1-4; 11 nucleotides line up with TRBD1. This CDR3 comprises 14 residues. V was pared by 5 bases and J by 10 bases, with 6 bases of the junction left unmatched. CDR1 is SGHAT, CDR2 FQNNGV, per germline. The CDR3 nucleotides are TGTGCCAGCAGCCTGCCGGGACAGGGGGTAAAACTGTTTTTT. It codes for CASSLPGQGVKLFF.

This clone occurred a few times. The chain carries TRBV7-9 and TRBJ1-2; 7 positions match TRBD1. The CDR3 length is 14 residues. V was pared by 1 base and J by 7 bases, with 6 bases of the junction left unmatched. Germline CDR1 reads SEHNR; CDR2 reads FQNEAQ (reference sequence). Here the CDR3 reads CASSLGTGMSGYTF. The CDR3 DNA reads as TGTGCCAGCAGCTTAGGGACAGGAATGAGTGGCTACACCTTC.

The chain has TRBV10-3 and TRBJ2-7, with D perhaps matching TRBD1 or TRBD2 (5 bases each). Trimming took 11 bases from V and 3 from J, leaving 14 bases between them. Germline loops: CDR1 ENHRY, CDR2 SYGVKD. The CDR3 covers 12 residues. CDR3 DNA sequence: TGTGCCTCTGGGGGTGGTGGCTACGAGCAGTACTTC. It is translated as CASGGGGYEQYF.

In this sample, this clone turned up a few times. The genes are TRBV9 and TRBJ2-2, with TRBD1 matching 7 bases. Germline CDR1 is SGDLS and CDR2 is YYNGEE. This CDR3 region has 16 residues. V trimming: 3 bases; J trimming: 2 bases; junction bases outside the gene matches: 7. The CDR3 coding sequence is TGTGCCAGCAGCGAGACAGGGCTCTCTAACACCGGGGAGCTGTTTTTT. This translates into CASSETGLSNTGELFF.

V usage is TRBV5-6 and J usage is TRBJ2-2, with D unresolved. The CDR3 contains 15 residues. V lost 0 bases and J lost 3, with 9 bases in between. CDR1 is SGHDT and CDR2 is YYEEEE in the germline V gene. CDR3 in amino acids: CASSLVGIDTGELFF. As DNA, the CDR3 is TGTGCCAGCAGCTTGGTCGGCATAGACACCGGGGAGCTGTTTTTT.